Sequencing of this T cell receptor (beta chain) was carried out in a study of cytomegalovirus exposure and HLA in healthy donors. This clone was counted between two and nine times. Germline lookup yields CDR1 SGHRS and CDR2 YFSETQ. V lost 4 bases, J lost 6 bases, and 6 bases stayed unmatched. This CDR3 is built from 14 residues. PCR amplification relied on 60 Vbeta primers (plus 13 Jbeta primers). Produced via immunoSEQ multiplex PCR; TCRdb's table is partial and in-frame only. The sample includes fewer than 100,000 clones, under 9% of them seen just once. This chain connects TRBV5-1 to TRBJ2-1; the match to TRBD2 covers 8 bases. The TCR originated in a man over 45 in good health and CMV-seronegative. Sequencing input: PBMCs. CDR3: CASSGGTSSNEQFF. In DNA form, the CDR3 reads TGCGCCAGCAGCGGCGGGACTAGTTCCAATGAGCAGTTCTTC.